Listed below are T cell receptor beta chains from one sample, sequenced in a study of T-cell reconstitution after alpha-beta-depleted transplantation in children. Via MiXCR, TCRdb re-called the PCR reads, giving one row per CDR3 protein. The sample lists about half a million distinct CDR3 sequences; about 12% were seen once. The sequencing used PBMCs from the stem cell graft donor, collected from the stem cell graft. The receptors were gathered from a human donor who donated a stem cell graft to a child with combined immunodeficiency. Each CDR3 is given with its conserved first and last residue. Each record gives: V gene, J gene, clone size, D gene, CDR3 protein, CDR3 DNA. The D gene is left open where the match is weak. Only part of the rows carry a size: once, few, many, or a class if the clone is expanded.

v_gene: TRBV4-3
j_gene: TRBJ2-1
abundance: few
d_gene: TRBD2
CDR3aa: CASSQDGIGGRIDEQFF
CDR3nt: TGCGCCAGCAGCCAAGATGGTATAGGCGGGAGGATCGATGAGCAGTTCTTC

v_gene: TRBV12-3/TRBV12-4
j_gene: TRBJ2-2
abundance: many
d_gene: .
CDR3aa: CASSPGAAGELFF
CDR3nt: TGTGCCAGCAGTCCCGGGGCAGCCGGGGAGCTGTTTTTT

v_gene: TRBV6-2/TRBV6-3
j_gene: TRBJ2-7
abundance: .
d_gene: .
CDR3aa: CASTLLPFKWEYF
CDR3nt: TGTGCCAGTACATTACTCCCGTTTAAGTGGGAGTACTTC

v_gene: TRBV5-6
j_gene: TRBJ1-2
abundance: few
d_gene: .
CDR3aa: CASSLAEGTYGYTF
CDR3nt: TGTGCCAGCAGCTTGGCCGAGGGAACCTATGGCTACACCTTC

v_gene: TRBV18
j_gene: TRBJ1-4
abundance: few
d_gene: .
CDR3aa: CASSPRPTVSTNEKLFF
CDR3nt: TGTGCCAGCTCACCTAGACCGACAGTCTCAACTAATGAAAAACTGTTTTTT

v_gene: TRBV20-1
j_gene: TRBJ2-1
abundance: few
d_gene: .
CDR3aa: CSARATQYNEQFF
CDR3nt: TGCAGTGCTAGAGCAACACAGTACAATGAGCAGTTCTTC

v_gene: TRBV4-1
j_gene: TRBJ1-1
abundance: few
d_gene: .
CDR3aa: CASSQMDSPNTEAFF
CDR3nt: TGCGCCAGCAGCCAAATGGACAGCCCGAACACTGAAGCTTTCTTT

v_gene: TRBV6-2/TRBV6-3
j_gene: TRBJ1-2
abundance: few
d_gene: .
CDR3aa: CASSSLRDYGYTF
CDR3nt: TGTGCCAGCAGCTCACTACGAGACTATGGCTACACCTTC

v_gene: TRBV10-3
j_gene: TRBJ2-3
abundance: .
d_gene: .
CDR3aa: CAISESSGHTQYF
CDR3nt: TGTGCCATCAGTGAGTCTAGCGGCCATACGCAGTATTTT

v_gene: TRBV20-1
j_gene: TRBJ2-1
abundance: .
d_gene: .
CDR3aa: CSARERSGNNHEQFF
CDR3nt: TGCAGTGCTAGAGAAAGGTCAGGGAATAACCATGAGCAGTTCTTC

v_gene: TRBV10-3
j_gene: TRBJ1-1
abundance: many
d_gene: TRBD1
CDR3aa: CAVKQGANTEAFF
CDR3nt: TGTGCCGTAAAACAGGGGGCGAACACTGAAGCTTTCTTT

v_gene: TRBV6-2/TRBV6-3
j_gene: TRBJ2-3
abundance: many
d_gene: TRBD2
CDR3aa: CASSSTSGGGDTQYF
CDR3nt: TGTGCCAGCAGTTCAACTAGCGGAGGGGGAGATACGCAGTATTTT

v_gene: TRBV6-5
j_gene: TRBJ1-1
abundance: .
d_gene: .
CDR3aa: CASSYLRGGGKTEAFF
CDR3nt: TGTGCCAGCAGTTACCTCCGAGGGGGGGGGAAAACTGAAGCTTTCTTT

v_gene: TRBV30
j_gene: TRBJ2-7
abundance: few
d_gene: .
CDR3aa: CAWSRGLTYEQYF
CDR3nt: TGTGCCTGGAGCAGGGGCTTGACCTACGAGCAGTACTTC

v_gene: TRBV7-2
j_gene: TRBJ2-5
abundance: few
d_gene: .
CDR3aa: CASSLAHTLLQETQYF
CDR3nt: TGTGCCAGCAGCTTAGCGCACACACTCCTCCAAGAGACCCAGTACTTC

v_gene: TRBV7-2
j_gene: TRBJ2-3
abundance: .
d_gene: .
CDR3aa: CASSLESRRDTQYF
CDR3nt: TGTGCCAGCAGCTTAGAGAGTCGGAGAGATACGCAGTATTTT

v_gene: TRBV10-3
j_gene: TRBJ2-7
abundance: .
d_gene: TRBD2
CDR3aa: CAISAGLAGSEQYF
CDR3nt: TGTGCCATCAGTGCAGGTCTAGCGGGGAGCGAGCAGTACTTC

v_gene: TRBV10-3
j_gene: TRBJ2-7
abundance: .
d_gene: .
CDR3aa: CAISNWPTDYEQYF
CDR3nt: TGTGCCATCAGTAATTGGCCGACAGACTACGAGCAGTACTTC

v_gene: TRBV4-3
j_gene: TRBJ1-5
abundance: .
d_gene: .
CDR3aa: CASSQGRNSMGQPQHF
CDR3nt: TGCGCCAGCAGCCAAGGCAGAAACTCCATGGGTCAGCCCCAGCATTTT

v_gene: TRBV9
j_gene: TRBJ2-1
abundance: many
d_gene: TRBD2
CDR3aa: CASSPGSGRDYNEQFF
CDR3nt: TGTGCCAGCTCACCGGGTAGCGGGAGAGACTACAATGAGCAGTTCTTC

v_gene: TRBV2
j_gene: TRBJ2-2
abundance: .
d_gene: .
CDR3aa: CASNREATGELFF
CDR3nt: TGTGCCAGCAACAGGGAGGCCACCGGGGAGCTGTTTTTT

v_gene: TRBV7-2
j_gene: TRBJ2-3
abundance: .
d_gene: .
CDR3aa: CASSLARAARTDTQYF
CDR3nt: TGTGCCAGCAGCTTAGCGAGAGCGGCCCGCACAGATACGCAGTATTTT

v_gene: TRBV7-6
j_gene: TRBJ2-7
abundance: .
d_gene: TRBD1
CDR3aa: CASSLEPGTGTEVMYF
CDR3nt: TGTGCCAGCAGCTTAGAACCCGGGACAGGGACCGAGGTTATGTACTTC

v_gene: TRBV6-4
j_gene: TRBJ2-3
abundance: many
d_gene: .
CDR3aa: CASSDSEGNTQYF
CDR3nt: TGTGCCAGCAGTGACTCTGAGGGGAATACGCAGTATTTT

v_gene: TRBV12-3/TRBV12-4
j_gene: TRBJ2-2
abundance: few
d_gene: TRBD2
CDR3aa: CASSGPSGGYTGELFF
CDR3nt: TGTGCCAGCTCCGGGCCGTCCGGGGGGTACACCGGGGAGCTGTTTTTT

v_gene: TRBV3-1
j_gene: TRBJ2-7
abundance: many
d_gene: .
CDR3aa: CASSRLGLYEQYF
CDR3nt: TGTGCCAGCAGCCGCCTGGGACTCTACGAGCAGTACTTC

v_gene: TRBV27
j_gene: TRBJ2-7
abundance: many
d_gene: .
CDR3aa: CASSFGRSYEQYF
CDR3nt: TGTGCCAGCAGTTTTGGCCGGTCCTACGAGCAGTACTTC